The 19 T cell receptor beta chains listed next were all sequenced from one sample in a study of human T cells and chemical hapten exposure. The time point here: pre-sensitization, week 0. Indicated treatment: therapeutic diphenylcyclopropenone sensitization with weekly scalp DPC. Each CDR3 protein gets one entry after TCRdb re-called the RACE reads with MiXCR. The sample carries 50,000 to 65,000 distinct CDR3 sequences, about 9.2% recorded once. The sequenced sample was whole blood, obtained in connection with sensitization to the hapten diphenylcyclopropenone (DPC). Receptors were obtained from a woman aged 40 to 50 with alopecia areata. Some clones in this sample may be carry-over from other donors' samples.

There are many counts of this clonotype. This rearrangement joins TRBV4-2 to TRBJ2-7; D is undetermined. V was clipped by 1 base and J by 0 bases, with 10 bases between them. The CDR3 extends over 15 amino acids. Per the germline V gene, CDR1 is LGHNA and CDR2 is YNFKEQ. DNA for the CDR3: TGTGCCAGCAGCCAAGGAGTCCCTTTCTCCTACGAGCAGTACTTC. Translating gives CASSQGVPFSYEQYF.

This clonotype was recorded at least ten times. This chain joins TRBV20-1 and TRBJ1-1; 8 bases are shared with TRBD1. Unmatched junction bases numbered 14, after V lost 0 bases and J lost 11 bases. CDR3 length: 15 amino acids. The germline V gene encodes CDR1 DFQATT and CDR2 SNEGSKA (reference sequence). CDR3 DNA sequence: TGCAGTGCTAGAGACCTCACAGGGGGAGACCTCCTCGCTTTCTTT. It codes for CSARDLTGGDLLAFF.

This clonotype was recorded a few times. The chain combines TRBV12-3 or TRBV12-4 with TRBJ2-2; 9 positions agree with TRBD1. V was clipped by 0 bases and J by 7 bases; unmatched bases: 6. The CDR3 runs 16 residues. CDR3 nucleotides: TGTGCCAGCAGTTTAGCTCTACAGGGGGCCGACGGGGAGCTGTTTTTT. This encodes CASSLALQGADGELFF.

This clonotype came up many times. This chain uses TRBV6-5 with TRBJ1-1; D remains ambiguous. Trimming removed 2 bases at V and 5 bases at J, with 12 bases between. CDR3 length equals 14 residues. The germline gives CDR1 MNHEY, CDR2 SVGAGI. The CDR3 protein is CASSYGPRGTEAFF. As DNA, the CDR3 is TGTGCCAGCAGTTACGGACCCAGAGGAACTGAAGCTTTCTTT.

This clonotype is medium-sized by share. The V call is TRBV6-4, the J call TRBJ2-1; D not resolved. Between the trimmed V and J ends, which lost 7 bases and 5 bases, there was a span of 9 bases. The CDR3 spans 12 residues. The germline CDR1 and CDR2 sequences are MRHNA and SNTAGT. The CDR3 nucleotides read TGTGCCAGCAAGGCCGCAAACAATGAGCAGTTCTTC. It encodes CASKAANNEQFF.

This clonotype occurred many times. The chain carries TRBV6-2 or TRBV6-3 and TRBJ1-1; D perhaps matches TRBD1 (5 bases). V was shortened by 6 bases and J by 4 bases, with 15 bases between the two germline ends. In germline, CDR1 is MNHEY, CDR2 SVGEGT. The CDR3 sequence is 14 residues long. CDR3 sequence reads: CASRKGAWSTEAFF. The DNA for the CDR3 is TGTGCCAGCAGGAAAGGGGCGTGGAGCACTGAAGCTTTCTTT.

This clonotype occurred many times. In DNA form, the CDR3 reads TGCGCCAGCGGAGCCGGACAGATGGGTAATTCACCCCTCCACTTT. It translates to CASGAGQMGNSPLHF. V usage is TRBV5-1 and J usage is TRBJ1-6; a weak D match, TRBD1 (6 bases). The V end was cut by 7 bases, the J end by 6 bases, with 17 bases between. The CDR3 runs 15 residues. Per germline, CDR1 SGHRS and CDR2 YFSETQ.

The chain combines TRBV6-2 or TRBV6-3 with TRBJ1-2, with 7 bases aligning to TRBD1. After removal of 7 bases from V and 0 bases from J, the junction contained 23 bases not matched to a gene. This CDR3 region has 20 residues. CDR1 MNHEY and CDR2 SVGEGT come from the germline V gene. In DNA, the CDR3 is TGTGCCAGCACCACACCGGCGGGGACAGCGGTACCTCTAACTAACTATGGCTACACCTTC. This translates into CASTTPAGTAVPLTNYGYTF.

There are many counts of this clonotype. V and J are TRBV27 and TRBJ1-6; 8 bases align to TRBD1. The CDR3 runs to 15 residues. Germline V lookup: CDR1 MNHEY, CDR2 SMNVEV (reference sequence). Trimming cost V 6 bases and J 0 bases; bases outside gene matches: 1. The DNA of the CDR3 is TGTGCCAGCAGGGGACAGGTCTCCTATAATTCACCCCTCCACTTT. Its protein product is CASRGQVSYNSPLHF.

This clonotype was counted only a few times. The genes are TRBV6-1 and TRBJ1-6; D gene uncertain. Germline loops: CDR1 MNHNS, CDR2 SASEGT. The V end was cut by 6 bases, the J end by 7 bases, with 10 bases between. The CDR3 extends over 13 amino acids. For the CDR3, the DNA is TGTGCCAGCAGCGGGGTACAGAATTCACCCCTCCACTTT. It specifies CASSGVQNSPLHF.

Written as DNA, the CDR3 is TGTGCCAGCAGAGGCGGGGGAATCTACAATGAGCAGTTCTTC. This encodes CASRGGGIYNEQFF. V is TRBV3-2 and J is TRBJ2-1; no check of the table's D call, TRBD1, against the DNA was made. TRBV3-2 counts as a pseudogene. This CDR3 is 14 amino acids long.

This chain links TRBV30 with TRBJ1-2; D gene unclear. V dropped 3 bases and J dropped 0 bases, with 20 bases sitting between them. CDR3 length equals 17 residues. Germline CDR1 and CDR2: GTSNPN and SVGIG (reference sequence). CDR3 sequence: CAWSPPVYRTANYGYTF. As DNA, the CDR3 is TGTGCCTGGAGCCCCCCGGTCTACAGAACAGCTAACTATGGCTACACCTTC.

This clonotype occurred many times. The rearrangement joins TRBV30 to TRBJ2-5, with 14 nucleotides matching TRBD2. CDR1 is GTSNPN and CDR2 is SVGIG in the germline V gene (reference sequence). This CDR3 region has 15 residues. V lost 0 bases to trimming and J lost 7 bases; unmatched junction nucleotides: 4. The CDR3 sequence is CAWSVGTSGGGTQYF. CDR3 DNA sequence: TGTGCCTGGAGTGTAGGGACTAGCGGGGGCGGGACCCAGTACTTC.

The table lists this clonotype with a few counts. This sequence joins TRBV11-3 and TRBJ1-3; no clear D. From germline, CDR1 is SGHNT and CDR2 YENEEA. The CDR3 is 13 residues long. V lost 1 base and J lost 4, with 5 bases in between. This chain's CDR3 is CASSLGVGNTIYF. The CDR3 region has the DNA TGTGCCAGCAGCTTAGGGGTCGGAAACACCATATATTTT.

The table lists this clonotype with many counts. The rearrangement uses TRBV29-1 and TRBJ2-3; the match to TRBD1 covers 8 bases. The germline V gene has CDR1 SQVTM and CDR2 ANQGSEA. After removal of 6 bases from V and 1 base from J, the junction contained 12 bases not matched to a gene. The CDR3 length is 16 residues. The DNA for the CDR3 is TGCAGCGTGGGCGGGTTGCAGGGGGCAGGCACAGATACGCAGTATTTT. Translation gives CSVGGLQGAGTDTQYF.

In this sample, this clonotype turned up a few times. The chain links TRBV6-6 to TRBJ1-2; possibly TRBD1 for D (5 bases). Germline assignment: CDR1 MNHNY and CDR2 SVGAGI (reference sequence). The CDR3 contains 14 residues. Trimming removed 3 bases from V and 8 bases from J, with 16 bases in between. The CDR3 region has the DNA TGTGCCAGCAGTTATGGGGACGGGGATTGGGGCTACACCTTC. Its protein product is CASSYGDGDWGYTF.

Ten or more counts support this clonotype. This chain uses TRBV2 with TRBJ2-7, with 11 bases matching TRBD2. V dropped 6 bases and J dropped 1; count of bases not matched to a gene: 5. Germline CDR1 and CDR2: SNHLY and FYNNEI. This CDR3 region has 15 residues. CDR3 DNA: TGTGCCAGCAGGCGCCCTAGCGGGGGGTCCTACGAGCAGTACTTC. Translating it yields CASRRPSGGSYEQYF.

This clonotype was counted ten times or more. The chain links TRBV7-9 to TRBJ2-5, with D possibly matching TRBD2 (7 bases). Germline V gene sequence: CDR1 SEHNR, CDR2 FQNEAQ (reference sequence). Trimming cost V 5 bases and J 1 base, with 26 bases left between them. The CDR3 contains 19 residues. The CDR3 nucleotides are TGTGCCAGCAGCCTATATCGGCCCCCGGGGGGCGCGGTCCAAGAGACCCAGTACTTC. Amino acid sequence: CASSLYRPPGGAVQETQYF.

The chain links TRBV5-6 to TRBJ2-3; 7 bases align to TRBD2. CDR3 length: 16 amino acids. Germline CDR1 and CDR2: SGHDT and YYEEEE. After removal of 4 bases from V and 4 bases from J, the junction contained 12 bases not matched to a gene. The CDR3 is CASSLVGRGTADTQYF. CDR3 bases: TGTGCCAGCAGCCTCGTGGGGCGGGGGACCGCAGATACGCAGTATTTT.